These 5 T cell receptor beta chains were all obtained from the same sample, sequenced in a study of blood T cell repertoires in COVID-19. TCRdb keeps only in-frame clones here, not all; method: immunoSEQ multiplex PCR. The profile shows fewer than 200,000 clones, 75% to 95% of them singletons. The specimen was peripheral blood. Receptors originate from a man in his forties or fifties with acute or convalescent COVID-19.

This chain joins TRBV29-1 and TRBJ1-1, with 11 bases aligning to TRBD1. The CDR3 length is 16 residues. CDR1 and CDR2 (germline): SQVTM, ANQGSEA. Trimming removed 7 bases from V and 3 bases from J; junction bases left unmatched: 13. The CDR3 DNA reads TGCAGCGCCGTCCCGGGACAGGGGGTTCGGGACACTGAAGCTTTCTTT. This encodes CSAVPGQGVRDTEAFF. Full variable domain (remainder filled in from reference TRBV29-1 and TRBJ1-1): SAVISQKPSRDICQRGTSLTIQCQVDSQVTMMFWYRQQPGQSLTLIATANQGSEATYESGFVIDKFPISRPNLTFSTLTVSNMSPEDSSIYLCSAVPGQGVRDTEAFFGQGTRLTVV.

In nucleotides, the CDR3 is TGCAGTGCTAGTAGAGCGGGAGGGCCGGGCACAGATACGCAGTATTTT. As protein: CSASRAGGPGTDTQYF. The V gene is TRBV20-1, the J gene TRBJ2-3; 10 positions match TRBD2. This CDR3 is 16 amino acids long. Germline trimming cut 3 bases from V and 1 base from J; bases unmatched to any gene: 7. The germline CDR1 and CDR2 sequences are DFQATT and SNEGSKA (reference sequence).

The V call is TRBV14, the J call TRBJ2-7; TRBD2 matches at 11 bases. Germline assignment: CDR1 SGHDN and CDR2 FVKESK. V dropped 4 bases and J dropped 2; count of bases not matched to a gene: 4. The CDR3 is 15 residues long. Here the CDR3 reads CASSPSSGRPYEQYF. CDR3 sequence (DNA): TGTGCCAGCAGCCCTTCTAGCGGGAGGCCCTACGAGCAGTACTTC.

This chain connects TRBV29-1 to TRBJ2-5, with 16 bases aligning to TRBD2. J was trimmed by 5 bases and V by 6 bases; bases with no gene match: 0. CDR1 SQVTM and CDR2 ANQGSEA come from the germline V gene. The CDR3 spans 13 residues. The CDR3 sequence: CSVGLAGGETQYF. CDR3 DNA sequence: TGCAGCGTGGGACTAGCGGGGGGGGAGACCCAGTACTTC.

This chain links TRBV5-1 with TRBJ2-3; tentatively, D is TRBD2 (5 bases). In germline, CDR1 is SGHRS, CDR2 YFSETQ. V lost 3 bases and J 4 bases, leaving 9 bases between the germline ends. This CDR3 has 13 amino acids. The CDR3 DNA is TGCGCCAGCAGCTCCGCCGGGGCAGATACGCAGTATTTT. As protein: CASSSAGADTQYF.